The rows below give T cell receptor beta chains drawn from one sample of a study of blood T cells in healthy people across ages. A single record per CDR3 protein comes from TCRdb applying MiXCR to the 5' RACE reads. The sample consists of roughly 1,500,000 distinct CDR3 sequences, about 43% of them appearing once. The sequencing sample was made of blood. These receptors originate from a woman aged 18-29 years in good health. CDR3s include the opening cysteine and the closing phenylalanine or tryptophan. A D gene is named only where the DNA matches it firmly. Not every row has a clone size; where given, it reads once, few, many or a size class.

d_call,clone_size,j_call,v_call,cdr3_nt,cdr3_aa
.,few,TRBJ2-7,TRBV6-5,TGTGCCAGCAGTTACGTAGGGGACTCCTACGAGCAGTACTTC,CASSYVGDSYEQYF
.,.,TRBJ2-1,TRBV7-9,TGTGCCAGCAGCGCTCTTCTTCAGGCCCTGCAGTTCTTC,CASSALLQALQFF
.,.,TRBJ2-3,TRBV28,TGTGTCAGCAGTCCCCGCACGGCCCTGACAGATACGCAGTATTTT,CVSSPRTALTDTQYF
.,few,TRBJ2-1,TRBV9,TGTGCCAGCAGCGCACGACCGGGGATTAAGGACAATGAGCAGTTCTTC,CASSARPGIKDNEQFF
.,.,TRBJ2-1,TRBV24-1,TGTGCCACCAGTGTAGGGTCTTCCTACAATGAGCAGTTCTTC,CATSVGSSYNEQFF
.,few,TRBJ1-5,TRBV11-2,TGTGCCAGCAGCTATAGCGTCAATCAGCCCCAGCATTTT,CASSYSVNQPQHF
.,.,TRBJ2-5,TRBV10-3,TGTGCCATCAGTGATGGAGTTCAAGAGACCCAGTACTTC,CAISDGVQETQYF
.,.,TRBJ2-1,TRBV10-1,TGCGCCAGCAGTGATTCGGGGAGCTTATCTTTTGATGAGCAGTTCTTC,CASSDSGSLSFDEQFF
.,.,TRBJ2-1,TRBV9,TGTGCCAGCGAGGGGTCAGGAGACTACAATGAGCAGTTCTTC,CASEGSGDYNEQFF
TRBD1,.,TRBJ2-4,TRBV30,TGTGCCGGGAGACAGGGAAAAAACATTCAGTACTTC,CAGRQGKNIQYF
TRBD1,.,TRBJ2-5,TRBV2,TGTGCCAGCAGTGAAAGTGGCAGGGGGGAGACCCAGTACTTC,CASSESGRGETQYF
.,few,TRBJ1-5,TRBV27,TGTGCCAGCAGCCCTGGCCGGGTCCCGGTAGGCAATCAGCCCCAGCATTTT,CASSPGRVPVGNQPQHF
.,.,TRBJ1-5,TRBV6-6,TGTGCCAGCAGTCAGGGGAACGGTCAGCCCCAGCATTTT,CASSQGNGQPQHF
TRBD1,once,TRBJ1-5,TRBV20-1,TGCAGTCGCGGTACCCGGACAGGGGATCAGCTCCAGCATTTT,CSRGTRTGDQLQHF
TRBD1,once,TRBJ2-7,TRBV6-5,TGTGCCAGCAGTTACTTCTGGGGACAGGACGACCCCTACGAGCAGTACTTC,CASSYFWGQDDPYEQYF
TRBD2,.,TRBJ2-7,TRBV7-9,TGTGCCAGCAGCTTAACAACTCTTGGGGCTAGCGGGAGGGACTACGAGCAGTACTTC,CASSLTTLGASGRDYEQYF
.,few,TRBJ2-5,TRBV19,TGTGCCAGTAGTTCCTGGGGGACTCAAGAGACCCAGTACTTC,CASSSWGTQETQYF
TRBD2,.,TRBJ2-1,TRBV27,TGTGCCGGCAGTTGGACTAGCGGGAACAATGAGCAGTTCTTC,CAGSWTSGNNEQFF
.,.,TRBJ1-4,TRBV7-9,TGTGCCAGCAGCTTACATCCAGGGGTCTCGGGTGAAAAACTGTTTTTT,CASSLHPGVSGEKLFF